A single TCR beta chain is shown here with its context. This specimen belongs to a study of blood T cell repertoires in COVID-19. Looking at the study overall: There were acute and convalescent COVID-19 samples, and they came from the United States, Italy and Spain. Nucleic acid was either cDNA or gDNA, and it came from T cells, B-cell-depleted T cells, or PBMCs.

The CDR3 consists of 17 residues. Per the germline V gene, CDR1 is SGHAT and CDR2 is FQNNGV. The V and J ends lost 1 base and 0 bases respectively, with 15 bases between them. Per the original data handling: Estimation of nucleated cell counts relied on the amplification of reference gene primers. Repertoires were generated with immunoSEQ multiplex PCR, while TCRdb's copy carries only in-frame clones and drops some. That table is the source of V, J and clone size, and D and trimming were worked out from the DNA. Among 99,000 or so clones listed, 81% were seen once. Source material: peripheral blood. This receptor was taken from a man older than 75 with acute or convalescent COVID-19. The V call is TRBV11-2, the J call TRBJ2-5, with D perhaps matching TRBD1 (6 bases). The CDR3 nucleotides are TGTGCCAGCAGCTTAGGTAGCAGGGGCCCTAACCAAGAGACCCAGTACTTC. Protein: CASSLGSRGPNQETQYF.